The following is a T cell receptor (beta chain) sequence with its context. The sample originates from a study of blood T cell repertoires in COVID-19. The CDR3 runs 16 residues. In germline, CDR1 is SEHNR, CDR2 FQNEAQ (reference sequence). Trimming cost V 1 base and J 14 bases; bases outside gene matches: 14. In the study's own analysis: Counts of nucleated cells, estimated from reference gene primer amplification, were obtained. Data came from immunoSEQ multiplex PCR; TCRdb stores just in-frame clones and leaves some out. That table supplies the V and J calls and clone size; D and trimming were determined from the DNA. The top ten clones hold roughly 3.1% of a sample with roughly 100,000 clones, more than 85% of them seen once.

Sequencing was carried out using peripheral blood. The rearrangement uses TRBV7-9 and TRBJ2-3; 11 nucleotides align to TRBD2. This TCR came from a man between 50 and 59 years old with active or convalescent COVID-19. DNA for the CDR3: TGTGCCAGCAGCTTAGTCTCCGGGACTAGCGGTAACCGGCGGTATTTT. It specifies CASSLVSGTSGNRRYF.